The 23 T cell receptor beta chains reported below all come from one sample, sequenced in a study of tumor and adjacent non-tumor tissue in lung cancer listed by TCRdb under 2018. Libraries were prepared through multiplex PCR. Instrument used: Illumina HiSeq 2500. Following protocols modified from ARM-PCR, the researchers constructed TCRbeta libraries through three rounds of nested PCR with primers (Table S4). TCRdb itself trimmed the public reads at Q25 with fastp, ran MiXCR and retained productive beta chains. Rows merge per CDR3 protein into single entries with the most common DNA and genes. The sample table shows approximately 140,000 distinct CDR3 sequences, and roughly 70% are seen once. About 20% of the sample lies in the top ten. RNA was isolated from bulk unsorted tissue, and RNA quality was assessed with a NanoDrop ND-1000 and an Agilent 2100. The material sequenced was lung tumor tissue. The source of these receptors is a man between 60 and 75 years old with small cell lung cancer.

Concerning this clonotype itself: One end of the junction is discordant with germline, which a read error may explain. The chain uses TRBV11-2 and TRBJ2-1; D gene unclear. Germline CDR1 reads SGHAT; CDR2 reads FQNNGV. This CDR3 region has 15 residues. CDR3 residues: CASSNSPVACNELFF. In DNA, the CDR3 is TGTGCCAGCAGCAACTCCCCCGTAGCCTGCAATGAGCTGTTCTTC.

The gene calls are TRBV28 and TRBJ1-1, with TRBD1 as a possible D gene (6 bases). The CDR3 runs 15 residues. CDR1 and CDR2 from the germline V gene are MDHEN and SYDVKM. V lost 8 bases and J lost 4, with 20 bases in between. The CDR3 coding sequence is TGTGCCAGCGTAGAGGGGGAGCCGTTGGGCACTGAAGCTTTCTTT. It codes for CASVEGEPLGTEAFF.

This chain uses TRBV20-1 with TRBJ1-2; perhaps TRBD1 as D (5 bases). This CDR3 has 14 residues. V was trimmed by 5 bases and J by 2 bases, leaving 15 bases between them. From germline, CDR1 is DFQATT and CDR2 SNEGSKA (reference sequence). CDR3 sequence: CSAFLGRTNYGYTF. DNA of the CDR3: TGCAGTGCTTTTTTGGGACGGACCAACTATGGCTACACCTTC.

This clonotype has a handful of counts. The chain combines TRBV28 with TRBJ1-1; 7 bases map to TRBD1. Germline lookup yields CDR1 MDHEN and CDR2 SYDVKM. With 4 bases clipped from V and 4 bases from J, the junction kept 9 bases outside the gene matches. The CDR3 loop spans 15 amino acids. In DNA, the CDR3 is TGTGCCAGCAGTTCAACACAGGGGATTAGCACTGAAGCTTTCTTT. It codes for CASSSTQGISTEAFF.

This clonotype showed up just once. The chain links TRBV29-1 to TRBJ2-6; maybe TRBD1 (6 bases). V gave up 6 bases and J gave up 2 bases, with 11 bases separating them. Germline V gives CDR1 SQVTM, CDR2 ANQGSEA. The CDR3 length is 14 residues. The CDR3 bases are TGCAGCGTGGGGGCAGGGACTGGGGCCAACGTCCTGACTTTC. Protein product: CSVGAGTGANVLTF.

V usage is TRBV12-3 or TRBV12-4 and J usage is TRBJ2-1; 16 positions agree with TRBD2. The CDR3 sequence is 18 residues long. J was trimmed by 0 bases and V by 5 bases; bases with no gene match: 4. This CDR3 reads CASSLGTSGRASYNEQFF. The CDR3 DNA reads TGTGCCAGCAGTCTGGGGACTAGCGGGAGGGCCTCCTACAATGAGCAGTTCTTC.

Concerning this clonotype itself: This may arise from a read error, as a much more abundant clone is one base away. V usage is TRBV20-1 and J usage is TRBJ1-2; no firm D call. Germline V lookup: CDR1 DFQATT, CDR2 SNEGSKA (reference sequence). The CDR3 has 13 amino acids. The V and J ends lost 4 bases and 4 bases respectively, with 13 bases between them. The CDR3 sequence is CSAMENAGYGYTF. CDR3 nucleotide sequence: TGCAGTGCTATGGAAAATGCGGGCTATGGCTACACCTTC.

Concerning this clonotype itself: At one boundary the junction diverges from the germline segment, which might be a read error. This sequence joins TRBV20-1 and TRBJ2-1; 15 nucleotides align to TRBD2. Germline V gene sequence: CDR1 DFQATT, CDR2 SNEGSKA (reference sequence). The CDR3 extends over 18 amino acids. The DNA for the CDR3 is TGCAGTGCTGTGGGACTAGCGGGAGGTTCTAGGTCCTACAATGTGCAGTTCTTC. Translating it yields CSAVGLAGGSRSYNVQFF.

In nucleotides, the CDR3 is TGTGTCCGAGGGGGGGGTGCCCACAATGAGCAGTTCTTC. Residues: CVRGGGAHNEQFF. V and J are TRBV2 and TRBJ2-1, with a possible D match to TRBD2 (7 bases). Germline CDR1 and CDR2: SNHLY and FYNNEI. The CDR3 spans 13 residues. The full variable domain, completed using reference TRBV2 and TRBJ2-1, is EPEVTQTPSHQVTQMGQEVILRCVPISNHLYFYWYRQILGQKVEFLVSFYNNEISEKSEIFDDQFSVERPDGSNFTLKIRSTKLEDSAMYFCVRGGGAHNEQFFGPGTRLTVL.

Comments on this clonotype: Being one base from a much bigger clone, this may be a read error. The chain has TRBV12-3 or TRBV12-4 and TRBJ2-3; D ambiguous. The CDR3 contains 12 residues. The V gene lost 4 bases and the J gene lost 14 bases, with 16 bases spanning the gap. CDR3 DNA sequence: TGTGCCAGCAGTTCCTCAGAGACATGGTGGTATTTT. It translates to CASSSSETWWYF.

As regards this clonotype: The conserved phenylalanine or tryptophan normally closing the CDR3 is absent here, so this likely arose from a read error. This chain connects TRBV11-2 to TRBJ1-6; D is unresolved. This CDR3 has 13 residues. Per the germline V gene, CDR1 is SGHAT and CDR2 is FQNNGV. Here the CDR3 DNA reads TGTGCCAGCAACTTAGACATGGGTTCACCCCTCCACATT. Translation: CASNLDMGSPLHI.

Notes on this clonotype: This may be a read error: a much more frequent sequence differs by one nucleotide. The CDR3 DNA reads TGTGTCAGCAGTGAACAGGGGGTGAACACCATATATTTT. It translates to CVSSEQGVNTIYF. This chain connects TRBV6-5 to TRBJ1-3, with 8 bases identical to TRBD1. The CDR3 loop spans 13 amino acids. Germline lookup yields CDR1 MNHEY and CDR2 SVGAGI.

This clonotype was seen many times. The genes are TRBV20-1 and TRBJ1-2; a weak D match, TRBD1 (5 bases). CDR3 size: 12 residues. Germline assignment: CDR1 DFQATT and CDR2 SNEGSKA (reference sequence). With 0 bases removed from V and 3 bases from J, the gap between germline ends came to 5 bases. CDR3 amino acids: CSAREGDYGYTF. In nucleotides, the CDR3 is TGCAGTGCTAGAGAAGGGGACTATGGCTACACCTTC.

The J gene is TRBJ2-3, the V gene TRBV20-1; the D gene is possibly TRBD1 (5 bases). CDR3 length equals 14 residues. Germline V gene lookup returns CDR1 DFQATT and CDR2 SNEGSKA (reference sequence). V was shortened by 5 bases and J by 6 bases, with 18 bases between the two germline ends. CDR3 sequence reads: CSAPAVGPDDTQYF. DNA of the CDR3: TGCAGTGCTCCCGCGGTGGGGCCGGATGATACGCAGTATTTT.

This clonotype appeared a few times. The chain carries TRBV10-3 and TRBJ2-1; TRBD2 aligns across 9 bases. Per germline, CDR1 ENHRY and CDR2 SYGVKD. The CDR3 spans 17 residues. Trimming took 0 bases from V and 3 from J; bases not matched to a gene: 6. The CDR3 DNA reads TGTGCCATCAGTGAGTCGCCCCTGACTAGCGGCTACAATGAGCAGTTCTTC. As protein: CAISESPLTSGYNEQFF.

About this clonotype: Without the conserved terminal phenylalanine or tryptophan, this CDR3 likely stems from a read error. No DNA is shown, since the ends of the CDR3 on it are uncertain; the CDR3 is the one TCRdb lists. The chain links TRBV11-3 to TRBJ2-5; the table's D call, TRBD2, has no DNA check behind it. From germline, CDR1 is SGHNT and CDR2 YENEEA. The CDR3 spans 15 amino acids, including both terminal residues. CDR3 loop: CSSSLGSAVGETLYL.

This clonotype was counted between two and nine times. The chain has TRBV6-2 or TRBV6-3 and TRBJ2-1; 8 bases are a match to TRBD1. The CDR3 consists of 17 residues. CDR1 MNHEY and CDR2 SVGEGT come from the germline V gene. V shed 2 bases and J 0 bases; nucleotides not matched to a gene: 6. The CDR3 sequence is CASSYPQGASSYNEQFF. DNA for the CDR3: TGTGCCAGCAGTTACCCCCAGGGGGCCAGCTCCTACAATGAGCAGTTCTTC.

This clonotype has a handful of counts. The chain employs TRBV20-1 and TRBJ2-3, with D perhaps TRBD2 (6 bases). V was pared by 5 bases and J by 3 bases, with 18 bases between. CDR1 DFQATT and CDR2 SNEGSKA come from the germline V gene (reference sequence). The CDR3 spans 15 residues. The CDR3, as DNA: TGCAGTGCTCCACCCCCAGTGGGAGGTACAGATACGCAGTATTTT. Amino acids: CSAPPPVGGTDTQYF.

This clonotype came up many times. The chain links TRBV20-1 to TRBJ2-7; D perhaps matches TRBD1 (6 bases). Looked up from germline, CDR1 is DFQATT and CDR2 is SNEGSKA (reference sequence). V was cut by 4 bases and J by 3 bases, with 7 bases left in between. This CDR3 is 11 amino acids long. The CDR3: CSAKGGYEQYF. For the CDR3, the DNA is TGCAGTGCTAAAGGGGGCTACGAGCAGTACTTC.

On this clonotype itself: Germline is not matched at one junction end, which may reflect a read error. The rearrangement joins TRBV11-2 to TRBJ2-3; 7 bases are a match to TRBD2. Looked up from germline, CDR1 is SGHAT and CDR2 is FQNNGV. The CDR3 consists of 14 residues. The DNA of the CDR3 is TGTGCTAGCAACTTAGCGGGTGAAACAGATTGGCAGTATTTT. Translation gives CASNLAGETDWQYF.

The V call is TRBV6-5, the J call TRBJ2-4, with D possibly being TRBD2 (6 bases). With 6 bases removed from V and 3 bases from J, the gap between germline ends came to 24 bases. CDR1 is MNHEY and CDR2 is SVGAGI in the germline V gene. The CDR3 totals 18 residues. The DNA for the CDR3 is TGTGCCAGCAGCCCCGGAGGGATGACCCAACTAGTCAAAAACATTCAGTACTTC. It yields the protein CASSPGGMTQLVKNIQYF.

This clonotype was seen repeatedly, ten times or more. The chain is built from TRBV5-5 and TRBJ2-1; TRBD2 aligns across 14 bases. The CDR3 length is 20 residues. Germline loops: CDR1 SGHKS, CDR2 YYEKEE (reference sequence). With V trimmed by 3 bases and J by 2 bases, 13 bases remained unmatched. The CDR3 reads CASSSGTSGSPRGAYNEQFF. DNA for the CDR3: TGTGCCAGCAGCTCCGGGACTAGCGGGAGTCCGAGGGGCGCCTACAATGAGCAGTTCTTC. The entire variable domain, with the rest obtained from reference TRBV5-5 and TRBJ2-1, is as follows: DAGVTQSPTHLIKTRGQQVTLRCSPISGHKSVSWYQQVLGQGPQFIFQYYEKEERGRGNFPDRFSARQFPNYSSELNVNALLLGDSALYLCASSSGTSGSPRGAYNEQFFGPGTRLTVL.

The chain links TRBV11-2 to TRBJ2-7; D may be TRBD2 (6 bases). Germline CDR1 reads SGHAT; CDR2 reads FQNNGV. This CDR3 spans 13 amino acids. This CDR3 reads CASSLGGTYEQYV. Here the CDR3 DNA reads TGTGCCAGCAGCTTAGGCGGGACCTACGAACAGTACGTC.